This T cell receptor beta chain was found in a study of blood T cell repertoires in COVID-19 (dated by TCRdb to between 2020 and 2021). As for the study more broadly: Samples covering the acute and convalescent phases of COVID-19 were provided by collaborators in the United States, Italy and Spain. The samples were drawn from two sources: the first 160 participants of the ongoing ImmuneRACE study, and fewer than 1,500 subjects contributed by 6 global collaborators. The material from the prospective study consisted of cDNA or gDNA derived from T cells, B-cell-depleted T cells, or PBMCs. The dataset comprised deeply sampled blood TCRbeta repertoires from subjects exposed to, actively infected with, or recovered from COVID-19. A de-identified subject ID, COVID-19 status, age in years and sex were almost always included in the sample metadata. The repertoires were made available in a free public database intended to serve as a resource for research on the immune response to SARS-CoV-2. Where available, HLA class I and class II types were obtained from metadata supplied by the sample provider rather than from assay-based typing. Findings and caveats that apply to the study as a whole: Clinical and demographic metadata were provided uncurated, with the amount varying by source and participant.

Each collaborating institution followed its own protocols to collect whole blood in K2EDTA tubes. For TCRbeta analysis, collaborators shipped samples in one of three forms: frozen whole blood, isolated PBMCs, or DNA extracted from either of those sample types. The immunoSEQ Assay, a bias-controlled multiplex PCR, was used to amplify TCRbeta CDR3 regions from genomic DNA. The original pipeline was this. Nucleated cell counts per sample were estimated from amplification of reference gene primers within the assay. To quantify the absolute abundance of each unique TCRbeta CDR3 rearrangement, sequence reads were collapsed and filtered. For each sample, productive Simpson clonality was calculated as the square root of Simpson's diversity index over productive rearrangements. Entries here come from immuneACCESS through TCRdb and include only in-frame sequences with V and J called. Some clones fail to appear in such tables; in the studies checked, an unresolved V gene covers under half of the shortfall, and the cause of the remainder is unknown. V and J calls and clone size are copied from that table; D and trimming were computed from the DNA. The sample contains about 140,000 clones, 65% to 85% of them found a single time. Clones ranked in the top ten supply less than 2% of the sample.

For this clone: This receptor's antigen is unknown. No per-base quality is available; no much larger clone lies one base away.

The TCR was taken from a woman aged 60-70 years with acute or convalescent COVID-19. The specimen sequenced was peripheral blood.

The nucleotide sequence is TGCGCCAGCAGCCAGAGGCAGGGGGTTAACACTGAAGCTTTCTTT. Its translation reads: CASSQRQGVNTEAFF. The chain is encoded by TRBV4-1 joined to TRBJ1-1, with 7 bases matching TRBD1. At the junction V is shortened by 3 bases and J by 2 bases; bases outside the gene matches: 6. The CDR3, cysteine through phenylalanine, is 15 amino acids long. Only CDR3 DNA remains: 45 bases, in frame from the first base. In the germline V gene, CDR1 corresponds to MGHRA and CDR2 to YSYEKL.